The 16 T cell receptor beta chains in this list originate from one sample, sequenced in a study of blood T cell repertoires in COVID-19. Measured with immunoSEQ multiplex PCR; TCRdb has only the in-frame clones, and not every one. The sample shows 150,000 to 200,000 clones, roughly 79% of them seen only once. Sequenced: peripheral blood. The source of these receptors is a man aged 60 to 69 with active or convalescent COVID-19.

V and J are TRBV6-1 and TRBJ1-1, with D perhaps matching TRBD1 (6 bases). The length of the CDR3 is 16 residues. With 4 bases removed from V and 0 bases from J, the gap between germline ends came to 15 bases. CDR1 is MNHNS, CDR2 SASEGT, per germline. The DNA for the CDR3 is TGTGCCAGCAGTGCTCGGACAGTCAGTATGAACACTGAAGCTTTCTTT. This codes for CASSARTVSMNTEAFF.

The chain carries TRBV18 and TRBJ2-7; D unclear. The germline V gene has CDR1 KGHSH and CDR2 LQKENI. V was clipped by 3 bases and J by 6 bases, with 9 bases between them. The CDR3 contains 12 residues. CDR3 DNA sequence: TGTGCCAGCTCACCGAAGTTGCGCGAGCAGTACTTC. Amino acid sequence: CASSPKLREQYF.

The J gene is TRBJ2-1, the V gene TRBV7-2; weak D call: TRBD2 (6 bases). CDR1 is SGHTA and CDR2 is FQGNSA in the germline V gene. The CDR3 has 13 amino acids. V was cut by 2 bases and J by 14 bases, with 16 bases left in between. The CDR3 loop reads CASSLRAEEREFF. As DNA, the CDR3 is TGTGCCAGCAGCTTAAGGGCCGAAGAGCGGGAGTTCTTC.

The V call is TRBV19, the J call TRBJ2-1; TRBD1 aligns across 12 bases. J gave up 8 bases and V 7 bases, and 15 bases lay outside the gene matches. Germline loops: CDR1 LNHDA, CDR2 SQIVND (reference sequence). The CDR3 is made up of 17 amino acids. The CDR3 loop reads CASTQGGWGQGAHEQFF. The CDR3 DNA follows: TGTGCCAGTACCCAGGGGGGTTGGGGACAGGGGGCTCATGAGCAGTTCTTC. Supplemented by reference TRBV19 and TRBJ2-1, the full variable domain reads DGGITQSPKYLFRKEGQNVTLSCEQNLNHDAMYWYRQDPGQGLRLIYYSQIVNDFQKGDIAEGYSVSREKKESFPLTVTSAQKNPTAFYLCASTQGGWGQGAHEQFFGPGTRLTVL.

This clone was counted a single time. The chain recombines TRBV19 with TRBJ2-7; possible D gene TRBD1, 8 bases. The germline CDR1 and CDR2 sequences are LNHDA and SQIVND (reference sequence). The CDR3 is made up of 21 amino acids. Trimming pared 5 bases from V and 3 bases from J, leaving 35 bases between. The CDR3 DNA is TGTGCCAGTAGTCTACAGGGGGGGACAGCCCTCGGCCTGCGGGAGAACTACGAGCAGTACTTC. It yields the protein CASSLQGGTALGLRENYEQYF.

The CDR3 loop reads CASSPPSGTSNTGELFF. The CDR3 coding sequence is TGTGCCAGCAGTCCACCATCCGGGACTTCGAACACCGGGGAGCTGTTTTTT. The gene calls are TRBV6-6 and TRBJ2-2, with D possibly matching TRBD2 (6 bases). The germline V gene encodes CDR1 MNHNY and CDR2 SVGAGI (reference sequence). The CDR3 is made up of 17 amino acids. Trimming cost V 5 bases and J 0 bases, with 16 bases left between them.

The rearrangement links TRBV14 to TRBJ1-4, with unresolved D. Trimming left V 2 bases short and J 15 bases short, with 10 bases between. Looked up from germline, CDR1 is SGHDN and CDR2 is FVKESK. CDR3 length: 11 amino acids. The CDR3 DNA is TGTGCCAGCAGCCAAACCGGGTCGGTGTTTTTT. This codes for CASSQTGSVFF.

The J gene is TRBJ1-4, the V gene TRBV9; TRBD1 agrees at 8 bases. J gave up 5 bases and V 4 bases, and 10 bases lay outside the gene matches. From germline, CDR1 is SGDLS and CDR2 YYNGEE. The CDR3 sequence is 16 residues long. CDR3 in amino acids: CASSITAGQGNEKLFF. DNA of the CDR3: TGTGCCAGCAGCATAACTGCCGGACAGGGAAATGAAAAACTGTTTTTT.

This chain joins TRBV18 and TRBJ2-7, with TRBD2 as a possible D gene (5 bases). V lost 3 bases and J lost 0, with 9 bases in between. This CDR3 has 14 amino acids. The V gene's germline CDR1 is KGHSH and CDR2 LQKENI. In nucleotides, the CDR3 is TGTGCCAGCTCACCCCAGCGGAGCTCCTACGAGCAGTACTTC. Translating gives CASSPQRSSYEQYF.

The chain employs TRBV2 and TRBJ2-3; possible D gene TRBD2, 6 bases. The CDR3 length is 15 residues. Germline V CDR1 and CDR2: SNHLY, FYNNEI. V was cut by 3 bases and J by 3 bases, with 13 bases left in between. The CDR3 region is CASSDYGGRTDTQYF. The DNA of the CDR3 is TGTGCCAGCAGTGATTACGGGGGAAGAACAGATACGCAGTATTTT. Looking up the rest from reference TRBV2 and TRBJ2-3 gives the full variable domain: EPEVTQTPSHQVTQMGQEVILRCVPISNHLYFYWYRQILGQKVEFLVSFYNNEISEKSEIFDDQFSVERPDGSNFTLKIRSTKLEDSAMYFCASSDYGGRTDTQYFGPGTRLTVL.

The rearrangement links TRBV28 to TRBJ2-5; no definite D call. The CDR3 runs 13 residues. Trimming shortened V by 2 bases and J by 1 base, and 5 bases separated the two germline ends. Germline CDR1 and CDR2: MDHEN and SYDVKM. The CDR3 DNA reads as TGTGCCAGCAGTTTACAGGCCCAAGAGACCCAGTACTTC. Protein sequence: CASSLQAQETQYF.

This clone was recorded once. The chain recombines TRBV24-1 with TRBJ2-7; the D gene is possibly TRBD1 (6 bases). The CDR3 runs 14 residues. Trimming left V 4 bases short and J 9 bases short, with 18 bases between. Germline lookup yields CDR1 KGHDR and CDR2 SFDVKD. The CDR3 spells CATSDSGQSSGQYF. The CDR3 DNA sequence: TGTGCCACCAGTGACTCCGGACAGTCCTCGGGGCAGTACTTC.

V and J are TRBV27 and TRBJ2-1, with 7 positions matching TRBD2. The V segment lost 5 bases and the J segment 6 bases; nucleotides outside the gene matches: 4. The CDR3 extends over 13 amino acids. Germline CDR1 and CDR2: MNHEY and SMNVEV (reference sequence). CDR3 residues: CASSLGLFNEQFF. CDR3 bases: TGTGCCAGCAGTCTGGGACTATTCAATGAGCAGTTCTTC.

V and J are TRBV7-3 and TRBJ2-5, with 9 bases that match TRBD1. The V gene end was trimmed by 5 bases and the J gene end by 5 bases; junction bases not matched to a gene: 12. This CDR3 is built from 16 residues. Looked up from germline, CDR1 is SGHTA and CDR2 is FQGTGA. CDR3 loop: CASSPSHTGGRETQYF. The CDR3 coding sequence is TGTGCCAGCAGCCCCTCTCACACAGGGGGCCGGGAGACCCAGTACTTC.

J is TRBJ1-5 and V is TRBV9; D is unclear. V was trimmed by 0 bases and J by 0 bases, leaving 7 bases between them. The CDR3 covers 15 residues. Germline V lookup: CDR1 SGDLS, CDR2 YYNGEE. CDR3 DNA sequence: TGTGCCAGCAGCGTAGGGGCTTCTAGCAATCAGCCCCAGCATTTT. Translating gives CASSVGASSNQPQHF.

The J gene is TRBJ2-5, the V gene TRBV7-9; 14 positions match TRBD2. The CDR3 extends over 15 amino acids. The V gene end was trimmed by 9 bases and the J gene end by 5 bases; junction bases not matched to a gene: 8. Germline lookup yields CDR1 SEHNR and CDR2 FQNEAQ (reference sequence). The CDR3 region has the DNA TGTGCCAGTATGACTAGCGGGAGGGCATTGGAGACCCAGTACTTC. Encoded protein: CASMTSGRALETQYF. Complete variable domain (other parts from reference TRBV7-9 and TRBJ2-5): DTGVSQNPRHKITKRGQNVTFRCDPISEHNRLYWYRQTLGQGPEFLTYFQNEAQLEKSRLLSDRFSAERPKGSFSTLEIQRTEQGDSAMYLCASMTSGRALETQYFGPGTRLLVL.